What follows are 8 T cell receptor beta chains derived from one specimen sequenced in a study of response to subunit inactivated influenza vaccine (dated by TCRdb to 2016 to 2019). The library was built by means of RT-PCR. The sequencer listed for this sample is Illumina HiSeq 2500. In TCRdb, the public reads were trimmed at Q25 with fastp and aligned with MiXCR, with productive beta chains retained. Records with the same CDR3 protein are collapsed into one entry carrying the most frequent genes and DNA. A total of roughly 790,000 distinct CDR3 sequences appear in this sample, 21% of them only once. The ten biggest clones cover about 10% of the sample. The sample consisted of PBMCs from blood, taken 5 to 6 days after vaccination. The receptors stem from a man over 45 who received an inactivated influenza vaccine. Donor details come from another sample of the same person, matched by shared clones.

This clonotype was picked up a small number of times. The rearrangement links TRBV13 to TRBJ2-7; 15 positions match TRBD2. The CDR3 is 15 residues long. The junction had 3 bases not matched to a gene; V was cut back by 5 bases and J by 4 bases. Germline values: CDR1 PRHDT, CDR2 FYEKMQ (reference sequence). Here the CDR3 reads CASSHGTSGRYEQYF. Written as DNA, the CDR3 is TGTGCCAGCAGCCACGGGACTAGCGGGAGGTACGAGCAGTACTTC.

V and J are TRBV5-6 and TRBJ1-1; the D gene is possibly TRBD1 (5 bases). Between the trimmed V and J ends, which lost 2 bases and 5 bases, there was a span of 13 bases. Germline V gene sequence: CDR1 SGHDT, CDR2 YYEEEE. The CDR3 loop spans 14 amino acids. CDR3 DNA sequence: TGTGCCAGCAGCTTTCCCGGGGGAGATACTGAAGCTTTCTTT. Its translation: CASSFPGGDTEAFF.

The chain combines TRBV20-1 with TRBJ2-3; 15 bases map to TRBD2. CDR3 length: 16 residues. V lost 6 bases to trimming and J lost 3 bases; unmatched junction nucleotides: 7. Per the germline V gene, CDR1 is DFQATT and CDR2 is SNEGSKA (reference sequence). The CDR3 spells CSALPGTSGRTDTQYF. The CDR3 DNA sequence: TGCAGTGCACTCCCCGGGACTAGCGGGAGGACAGATACGCAGTATTTT.

The rearrangement joins TRBV9 to TRBJ2-7; D is undetermined. Trimming cost V 3 bases and J 0 bases, with 19 bases left between them. This CDR3 spans 17 amino acids. Germline V gene lookup returns CDR1 SGDLS and CDR2 YYNGEE. CDR3 sequence: CASSESGIPGSSYEQYF. In DNA form, the CDR3 reads TGTGCCAGCAGCGAATCTGGAATCCCGGGTAGCTCCTACGAGCAGTACTTC. The variable domain in full, completed from reference TRBV9 and TRBJ2-7, reads DSGVTQTPKHLITATGQRVTLRCSPRSGDLSVYWYQQSLDQGLQFLIQYYNGEERAKGNILERFSAQQFPDLHSELNLSSLELGDSALYFCASSESGIPGSSYEQYFGPGTRLTVT.

The V call is TRBV7-2, the J call TRBJ2-6; 8 bases line up with TRBD1. This CDR3 spans 22 amino acids. The germline CDR1 and CDR2 sequences are SGHTA and FQGNSA. The V segment lost 7 bases and the J segment 2 bases; nucleotides outside the gene matches: 25. The DNA for the CDR3 is TGTGCCAGCATCAACCTATACCGGGACGTTGGACAGGGCGGTACTGGGGCCAACGTCCTGACTTTC. It encodes CASINLYRDVGQGGTGANVLTF.

V and J are TRBV6-5 and TRBJ2-5; D may be TRBD1 (6 bases). Germline-derived CDR1 and CDR2 are MNHEY and SVGAGI. The V end lost 2 bases, the J end lost 4 bases, and 11 bases lay between the germline ends. The CDR3 spans 14 residues. The CDR3 region is CASSYGTLGETQYF. The CDR3 nucleotides read TGTGCCAGCAGTTACGGGACATTAGGAGAGACCCAGTACTTC.

This clonotype was detected only a few times. The chain couples TRBV28 to TRBJ2-5; D perhaps matches TRBD1 (5 bases). V gave up 6 bases and J gave up 1 base, with 12 bases separating them. Germline V lookup: CDR1 MDHEN, CDR2 SYDVKM. CDR3 length equals 14 residues. CDR3 nucleotides: TGTGCCAGCAGGCCCCAGGGAACCCAAGAGACCCAGTACTTC. Protein sequence: CASRPQGTQETQYF.

V gene TRBV5-1 combines with J gene TRBJ2-3; TRBD1 might be the D (6 bases). V shed 5 bases and J shed 4 bases, with 11 bases lying between them. The CDR3 runs to 13 residues. CDR1 is SGHRS, CDR2 YFSETQ, per germline. The CDR3 reads CASRTGFPDTQYF. The CDR3 DNA is TGCGCCAGCAGAACAGGGTTTCCAGATACGCAGTATTTT.